This is a list of T cell receptor beta chains from one sample in a study of post-analysis software for immune sequencing data. MiXCR, run by TCRdb on the PCR reads, gives a single entry per CDR3 protein. The repertoire holds 750,000 to 900,000 distinct CDR3 sequences, about 43% seen once, with roughly 5.2% in the top ten. The sample comprised blood. These receptors all come from a girl aged 5-17 years with multiple sclerosis. CDR3s leave out the opening cysteine and the closing phenylalanine or tryptophan. Each record gives: V gene, CDR3 protein.

V: TRBV9
CDR3: ASSVGLAGMNEQF

V: TRBV5-1
CDR3: ASSLEQGYT

V: TRBV18
CDR3: ASSYKRELLYNEQF

V: TRBV7-3
CDR3: ASSQRAGEKLF

V: TRBV20-1
CDR3: SAWLEPFYNEQF

V: TRBV12-3/TRBV12-4
CDR3: ATSLWSGSLGYT

V: TRBV10-3
CDR3: AISEARGQQGREQY

V: TRBV6-2/TRBV6-3
CDR3: ASSHRISSSYNEQF

V: TRBV19
CDR3: ASSTTGDSPLH

V: TRBV20-1
CDR3: SASGTGRGYT

V: TRBV20-1
CDR3: SARDPEGQGIYTEAF

V: TRBV28
CDR3: ASGIGQGFYEQY

V: TRBV10-3
CDR3: AISEQVAGEETQY

V: TRBV6-5
CDR3: ASSWGRGNTEAF

V: TRBV28
CDR3: ASSLKSDAQPQH

V: TRBV12-3/TRBV12-4
CDR3: ASSSIPGQGSYNEQF

V: TRBV7-8
CDR3: ASSYPTGAALRETQY

V: TRBV9
CDR3: ASSGRDRVTSGIGNEQF

V: TRBV18
CDR3: ASSPETWTDTQY

V: TRBV27
CDR3: ASSPAWTSGYNEQF

V: TRBV20-1
CDR3: SPSSSSTDTQY

V: TRBV2
CDR3: AAARDSYEQY

V: TRBV5-1
CDR3: ASSPGLAGQNEQF

V: TRBV10-3
CDR3: AISSQASGVETQY

V: TRBV20-1
CDR3: SAFSADSYEQY

V: TRBV6-1
CDR3: ASSIGTGVYEQY

V: TRBV13
CDR3: ASSGRGYSYEQY

V: TRBV20-1
CDR3: SASPLALTGVGSYNEQF

V: TRBV10-3
CDR3: AITPGVDNYGYT

V: TRBV7-2
CDR3: ASSPRLAGERNEQF

V: TRBV7-2
CDR3: ASSYPGAEQY

V: TRBV9
CDR3: ASSRGENIQY

V: TRBV28
CDR3: ASSNTELAYAYEQY

V: TRBV20-1
CDR3: SASGTSRYNEQF

V: TRBV18
CDR3: ASSSSLQGTDSDGYT

V: TRBV10-3
CDR3: AISEGGNYGYT

V: TRBV10-3
CDR3: AIRGSGSGDGQF

V: TRBV25-1
CDR3: ASKGGGTSDTQY

V: TRBV7-2
CDR3: ASTTDGLAGETQY

V: TRBV5-6
CDR3: ASSLRGSGTSEQY

V: TRBV12-3/TRBV12-4
CDR3: ASSLAELSYEQY

V: TRBV20-1
CDR3: SARDFGLAGLDTQY

V: TRBV6-5
CDR3: ASSSRGRTTNEKLF

V: TRBV7-2
CDR3: ASNGMAGAVYNEQF

V: TRBV7-2
CDR3: ASSSRDSPPDTQY

V: TRBV4-3
CDR3: ASSQEVWRTQY

V: TRBV6-2/TRBV6-3
CDR3: ASSYNRRSYEQY

V: TRBV29-1
CDR3: SVVGRERVHSYNEQF